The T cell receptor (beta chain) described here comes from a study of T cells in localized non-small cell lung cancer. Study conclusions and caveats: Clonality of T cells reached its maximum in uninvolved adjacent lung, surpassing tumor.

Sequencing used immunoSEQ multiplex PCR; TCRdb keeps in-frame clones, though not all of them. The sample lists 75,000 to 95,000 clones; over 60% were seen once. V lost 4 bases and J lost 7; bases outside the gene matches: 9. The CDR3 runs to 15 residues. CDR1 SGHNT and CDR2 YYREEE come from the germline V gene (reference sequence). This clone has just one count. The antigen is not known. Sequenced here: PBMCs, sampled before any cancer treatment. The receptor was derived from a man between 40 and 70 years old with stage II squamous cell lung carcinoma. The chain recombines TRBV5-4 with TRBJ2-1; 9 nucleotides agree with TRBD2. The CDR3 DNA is TGTGCCAGCAGCCTGCGGGAGGGCTATGAAAATGAGCAGTTCTTC. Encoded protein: CASSLREGYENEQFF.